The 25 T cell receptor beta chains below were found in one sample sequenced in a study of blood T cell repertoires in COVID-19. The protocol was immunoSEQ multiplex PCR, while the TCRdb copy is restricted to in-frame clones and leaves out a portion. The data contain just over 300,000 clones, approximately 89% of them singletons. Material: peripheral blood. Receptor source: a woman aged 25 to 39 with COVID-19, enrolled during active disease.

V gene TRBV3-1 (or the pseudogene TRBV3-2) combines with J gene TRBJ1-2, with D possibly TRBD1 on 6 matching bases. There are 17 residues in the CDR3. The germline V and J ends were trimmed by 1 base and 1 base, with 16 bases remaining between them. The germline CDR1 and CDR2 sequences are LGHDT and YNNKEL (reference sequence). The chain's CDR3 is CASSQGYPWTDNYGYTF. CDR3 bases: TGTGCCAGCAGCCAAGGTTACCCCTGGACAGATAACTATGGCTACACCTTC.

Written as DNA, the CDR3 is TGTGCCAGCTCACCGAACAGGGGCGGGTTTAACTATGGCTACACCTTC. It is translated as CASSPNRGGFNYGYTF. This chain joins TRBV18 and TRBJ1-2; 7 nucleotides align to TRBD1. CDR3 size: 16 residues. V lost 3 bases, J lost 1 base, and 8 bases stayed unmatched. Germline V gene sequence: CDR1 KGHSH, CDR2 LQKENI.

V is TRBV2 and J is TRBJ1-2, with 7 bases aligning to TRBD1. Germline-derived CDR1 and CDR2 are SNHLY and FYNNEI. Trimming cost V 4 bases and J 9 bases; bases outside gene matches: 8. This CDR3 comprises 13 residues. CDR3 nucleotide sequence: TGTGCCAGCAGTGGGACAGGAGTGTTTCGCTACACCTTC. Protein sequence: CASSGTGVFRYTF.

This clone appeared a single time. The chain joins TRBV2 to TRBJ1-5; a weak D match, TRBD1 (6 bases). The CDR3 extends over 16 amino acids. The germline gives CDR1 SNHLY, CDR2 FYNNEI. The V end lost 6 bases, the J end lost 1 base, and 16 bases lay between the germline ends. The CDR3 DNA is TGTGCCAGCAGCCTCGAAGGGCAGGGGAGCAATCAGCCCCAGCATTTT. Protein: CASSLEGQGSNQPQHF.

The chain carries TRBV5-5 and TRBJ1-2; 9 bases agree with TRBD1. Germline loops: CDR1 SGHKS, CDR2 YYEKEE (reference sequence). V lost 2 bases and J lost 5; bases outside the gene matches: 7. The CDR3 has 15 amino acids. This CDR3 reads CASSFSGQGGYGYTF. The CDR3 coding sequence is TGTGCCAGCAGCTTCTCGGGACAGGGAGGGTATGGCTACACCTTC.

The rearrangement joins TRBV6-5 to TRBJ1-5, with D tentatively TRBD1 (5 bases). Germline CDR1 is MNHEY and CDR2 is SVGAGI. Between the trimmed V and J ends, which lost 5 bases and 6 bases, there was a span of 14 bases. The CDR3 is 14 amino acids. The CDR3 reads CASSKSLGGQPQHF. The CDR3 DNA reads TGTGCCAGCAGTAAATCACTGGGGGGTCAGCCCCAGCATTTT.

A single count supports this clone. The chain is built from TRBV2 and TRBJ1-1; D not resolved. Germline assignment: CDR1 SNHLY and CDR2 FYNNEI. Trimming removed 2 bases at V and 0 bases at J, with 7 bases between. CDR3 length equals 14 residues. CDR3 loop: CASSEWRMNTEAFF. For the CDR3, the DNA is TGTGCCAGCAGTGAATGGAGAATGAACACTGAAGCTTTCTTT.

The chain recombines TRBV28 with TRBJ1-4; 10 nucleotides match TRBD1. V lost 8 bases, J lost 7 bases, and 4 bases stayed unmatched. The CDR3 is made up of 13 amino acids. The germline V gene has CDR1 MDHEN and CDR2 SYDVKM. CDR3 region: CASGQGGVEKLFF. The CDR3 coding sequence is TGTGCCAGCGGACAGGGGGGGGTTGAAAAACTGTTTTTT.

Regarding this clone: The same CDR3 also results from other DNA sequences found in this sample. The rearrangement links TRBV2 to TRBJ2-1; D is unresolved. Germline loops: CDR1 SNHLY, CDR2 FYNNEI. CDR3 length: 13 residues. Trimming removed 7 bases at V and 0 bases at J, with 7 bases between. This CDR3 reads CASKTFSYNEQFF. The CDR3, as DNA: TGTGCCAGCAAGACTTTCTCCTACAATGAGCAGTTCTTC. The variable domain in full, completed from reference TRBV2 and TRBJ2-1, reads EPEVTQTPSHQVTQMGQEVILRCVPISNHLYFYWYRQILGQKVEFLVSFYNNEISEKSEIFDDQFSVERPDGSNFTLKIRSTKLEDSAMYFCASKTFSYNEQFFGPGTRLTVL.

The chain combines TRBV27 with TRBJ2-5, with 8 bases fitting TRBD2. CDR1 is MNHEY and CDR2 is SMNVEV in the germline V gene (reference sequence). The V and J ends lost 4 bases and 5 bases, in that order; junction bases with no gene match: 12. This CDR3 region has 16 residues. CDR3 amino acids: CASSSGSGGSHETQYF. The CDR3, as DNA: TGTGCCAGCAGTTCGGGCAGCGGGGGAAGTCACGAGACCCAGTACTTC.

J is TRBJ1-2 and V is TRBV3-1 (or the pseudogene TRBV3-2), with D maybe TRBD1 (5 bases). Trimming took 1 base from V and 8 from J, leaving 14 bases between them. The CDR3 extends over 14 amino acids. Germline V gene data show CDR1 as LGHDT and CDR2 as YNNKEL (reference sequence). CDR3 bases: TGTGCCAGCAGCCAAGTACGTGGGGCGGAAGGCTACACCTTC. Its translation is CASSQVRGAEGYTF.

The chain uses TRBV4-1 and TRBJ2-3, with 7 nucleotides matching TRBD2. V shed 0 bases, J shed 5 bases, and the junction held 14 bases outside the gene matches. Germline-derived CDR1 and CDR2 are MGHRA and YSYEKL. The CDR3 consists of 18 residues. The CDR3 loop reads CASSQDEAPLGGEDTQYF. CDR3 coding DNA: TGCGCCAGCAGCCAAGATGAAGCGCCTTTGGGGGGGGAAGATACGCAGTATTTT.

This chain uses TRBV9 with TRBJ2-2, with 8 bases lining up with TRBD2. Germline-derived CDR1 and CDR2 are SGDLS and YYNGEE. This CDR3 spans 15 amino acids. Trimming took 4 bases from V and 2 from J; bases not matched to a gene: 4. The CDR3 sequence: CASSPGLANTGELFF. The CDR3 nucleotides are TGTGCCAGCAGCCCCGGACTAGCTAACACCGGGGAGCTGTTTTTT.

The genes are TRBV11-3 and TRBJ2-2; TRBD1 might be the D (5 bases). CDR3 length: 17 amino acids. Looked up from germline, CDR1 is SGHNT and CDR2 is YENEEA. V was pared by 4 bases and J by 1 base, with 16 bases between. Here the CDR3 reads CASSSYFDSQNTGELFF. The CDR3 nucleotides read TGTGCCAGCAGCTCTTATTTTGACAGCCAGAACACCGGGGAGCTGTTTTTT.

This chain connects TRBV5-4 to TRBJ1-2; 10 bases match TRBD1. The CDR3 extends over 18 amino acids. Germline V lookup: CDR1 SGHNT, CDR2 YYREEE (reference sequence). Losses at the gene ends were 0 bases for V and 4 bases for J; bases not matched to a gene: 12. The CDR3 protein is CASSLARQGARGIYGYTF. For the CDR3, the DNA is TGTGCCAGCAGCTTGGCACGACAGGGGGCGCGTGGGATCTATGGCTACACCTTC.

Here the CDR3 DNA reads TGTGCCAGCAGTCCCAATCCGGGACAGGGCCCTCGGCAGTACTTC. Amino acids: CASSPNPGQGPRQYF. The chain is built from TRBV2 and TRBJ2-7, with 9 bases identical to TRBD1. Per the germline V gene, CDR1 is SNHLY and CDR2 is FYNNEI. After removal of 5 bases from V and 9 bases from J, the junction contained 14 bases not matched to a gene. This CDR3 region has 15 residues.

The gene calls are TRBV7-2 and TRBJ1-6; D possibly corresponds to TRBD1 (6 bases). This CDR3 comprises 15 residues. CDR1 is SGHTA and CDR2 is FQGNSA in the germline V gene. Trimming took off 5 bases at V and 6 bases at J, with 14 bases between the two ends. As DNA, the CDR3 is TGTGCCAGCAGCAGGGGACACCCCGGTAATTCACCCCTCCACTTT. Translated: CASSRGHPGNSPLHF. Combining the CDR3 with reference TRBV7-2 and TRBJ1-6 gives the whole variable domain GAGVSQSPSNKVTEKGKDVELRCDPISGHTALYWYRQSLGQGLEFLIYFQGNSAPDKSGLPSDRFSAERTGGSVSTLTIQRTQQEDSAVYLCASSRGHPGNSPLHFGNGTRLTVT.

V usage is TRBV10-3 and J usage is TRBJ1-1; no firm D call. V dropped 3 bases and J dropped 7 bases, with 15 bases sitting between them. The CDR3 sequence is 14 residues long. Germline V gene lookup returns CDR1 ENHRY and CDR2 SYGVKD. Here the CDR3 reads CAISEYPGGYEAFF. CDR3 bases: TGTGCCATCAGTGAATATCCGGGAGGCTATGAAGCTTTCTTT.

V and J are TRBV25-1 and TRBJ1-4, with 8 positions matching TRBD1. The J segment lost 5 bases and the V segment lost 8 bases, leaving 7 bases of the junction unmatched. Germline loops: CDR1 MGHDK, CDR2 SYGVNS. This CDR3 region has 14 residues. In DNA, the CDR3 is TGTGCCAGCTCCCCGGGACAGGCAAATGAAAAACTGTTTTTT. It is translated as CASSPGQANEKLFF.

The V and J genes are TRBV19 and TRBJ1-3, with TRBD1 matching 8 bases. The length of the CDR3 is 16 residues. CDR1 and CDR2 from the germline V gene are LNHDA and SQIVND (reference sequence). The V gene end was trimmed by 5 bases and the J gene end by 0 bases; junction bases not matched to a gene: 6. In DNA form, the CDR3 reads TGTGCCAGTAGTGCATGGACAGGGAGCTCTGGAAACACCATATATTTT. It is translated as CASSAWTGSSGNTIYF.

This sequence joins TRBV30 and TRBJ1-2; D possibly corresponds to TRBD1 (6 bases). Trimming took off 2 bases at V and 0 bases at J, with 16 bases between the two ends. This CDR3 is 16 amino acids long. Germline V gene sequence: CDR1 GTSNPN, CDR2 SVGIG (reference sequence). CDR3 DNA sequence: TGTGCCTGGAGTCCTGGGCAGGGGCCAGCTAACTATGGCTACACCTTC. It specifies CAWSPGQGPANYGYTF.

The rearrangement uses TRBV7-2 and TRBJ1-1; D is unresolved. V lost 3 bases, J lost 7 bases, and 12 bases lay in between. The CDR3 is 13 residues long. CDR1 is SGHTA and CDR2 is FQGNSA in the germline V gene. The CDR3 spells CASSLMKEGEAFF. The CDR3 region has the DNA TGTGCCAGCAGCTTGATGAAAGAGGGTGAAGCTTTCTTT.

The J gene is TRBJ2-5, the V gene TRBV2; D may be TRBD1 (6 bases). This CDR3 has 15 residues. Germline V gene sequence: CDR1 SNHLY, CDR2 FYNNEI. Trimming took off 6 bases at V and 2 bases at J, with 16 bases between the two ends. The CDR3 spells CASSARGGSQETQYF. CDR3 sequence (DNA): TGTGCCAGCAGCGCCAGGGGTGGATCACAAGAGACCCAGTACTTC.

The chain employs TRBV3-1 (or the pseudogene TRBV3-2) and TRBJ2-3; D may be TRBD2 (5 bases). V lost 2 bases and J lost 4, with 10 bases in between. This CDR3 has 14 residues. Per germline, CDR1 LGHDT and CDR2 YNNKEL (reference sequence). In DNA form, the CDR3 reads TGTGCCAGCAGCCAAAGGGCTAGCTCAGATACGCAGTATTTT. It yields the protein CASSQRASSDTQYF.

The chain is built from TRBV7-2 and TRBJ2-2; a weak D match, TRBD1 (5 bases). Germline lookup yields CDR1 SGHTA and CDR2 FQGNSA. The CDR3 consists of 18 residues. With 4 bases removed from V and 3 bases from J, the gap between germline ends came to 21 bases. The CDR3 sequence: CASSWGQALGSDTGELFF. CDR3 in DNA: TGTGCCAGCAGCTGGGGCCAGGCGTTAGGGTCCGACACCGGGGAGCTGTTTTTT. Full variable domain (rest looked up from reference TRBV7-2 and TRBJ2-2): GAGVSQSPSNKVTEKGKDVELRCDPISGHTALYWYRQSLGQGLEFLIYFQGNSAPDKSGLPSDRFSAERTGGSVSTLTIQRTQQEDSAVYLCASSWGQALGSDTGELFFGEGSRLTVL.